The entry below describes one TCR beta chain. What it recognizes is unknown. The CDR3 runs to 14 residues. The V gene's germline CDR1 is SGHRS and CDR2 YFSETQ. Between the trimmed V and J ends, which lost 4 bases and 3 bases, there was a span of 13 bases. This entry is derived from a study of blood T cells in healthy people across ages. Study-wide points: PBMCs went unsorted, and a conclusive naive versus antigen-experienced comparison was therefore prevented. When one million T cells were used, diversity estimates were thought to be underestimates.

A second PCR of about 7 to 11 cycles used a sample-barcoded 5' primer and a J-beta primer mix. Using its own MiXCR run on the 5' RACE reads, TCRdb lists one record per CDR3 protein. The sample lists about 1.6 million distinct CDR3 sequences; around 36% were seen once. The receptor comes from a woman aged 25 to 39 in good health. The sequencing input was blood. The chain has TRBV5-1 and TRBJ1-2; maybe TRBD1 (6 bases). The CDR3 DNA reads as TGCGCCAGCAGCCCGGACAGTCCTTACTATGGCTACACCTTC. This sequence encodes CASSPDSPYYGYTF.